This T cell receptor (beta chain) was documented in a study of blood T cell repertoires in COVID-19. Overall study: Acute-phase and convalescent COVID-19 samples originated in the United States, Italy and Spain. T cells, B-cell-depleted T cells, or PBMCs supplied cDNA or gDNA.

This CDR3 contains 17 residues. In germline, CDR1 is LGHDT, CDR2 YNNKEL (reference sequence). The V end lost 4 bases, the J end lost 0 bases, and 16 bases lay between the germline ends. Per the authors' pipeline: Estimation of nucleated cell counts relied on the amplification of reference gene primers. Profiling relied on immunoSEQ multiplex PCR, and the TCRdb table lists in-frame clones only, not all of them. For V, J and clone size, that table is used; D and trimming come from the DNA. Of 200,000 to 300,000 clones in the sample, 86% were seen once. The sample taken for sequencing was peripheral blood. The TCR comes from a woman aged 25-40 years who had recovered from COVID-19. The chain employs TRBV3-1 (or the pseudogene TRBV3-2) and TRBJ2-4; perhaps TRBD1 as D (5 bases). The DNA of the CDR3 is TGTGCCAGCAGCCCCTCCCAGGTGACAGAAGCCAAAAACATTCAGTACTTC. Translated: CASSPSQVTEAKNIQYF.